Here is one T cell receptor (beta chain) with its context. The antigen remains undetermined. Sequenced by immunoSEQ multiplex PCR; TCRdb stores in-frame clones only, minus some. The table lists about 95,000 clones, 85% of them singletons, with 20% in the top ten. The CDR3 is 16 amino acids. V was clipped by 6 bases and J by 4 bases, with 19 bases between them. The germline gives CDR1 KGHSH, CDR2 LQKENI. These data come from a study of cytomegalovirus exposure and HLA in healthy donors. The wider study: It was reported in a later analysis that the approximately 120 validation repertoires used the same platform as the approximately 600 first-cohort repertoires. Study findings and constraints: High specificity and sensitivity for cytomegalovirus status were reported for the classifier. The study designated about 160 TCR beta chains cytomegalovirus-associated. The TCR clusters that emerged in the first cohort tended, a later analysis found, to co-occur in the approximately 130 validation repertoires.

The chain couples TRBV18 to TRBJ2-1; D is perhaps TRBD2 (6 bases). The sequenced sample consisted of PBMCs. This TCR derives from a man between 18 and 29 years old in good health and CMV-seropositive. The CDR3 protein is CASSLGMRGPYNEQFF. For the CDR3, the DNA is TGTGCCAGCTCCCTCGGGATGCGGGGACCATACAATGAGCAGTTCTTC.